This TCR beta chain emerged from a study of blood T cells in healthy people across ages. Study in general: Every two T cells gave about one barcoded beta molecule via template switching.

Trimming left V 0 bases short and J 3 bases short, with 12 bases between. This CDR3 region has 16 residues. Germline loops: CDR1 MNHNY, CDR2 SVGAGI (reference sequence). Collection of 8.5 to 10 milliliters of peripheral blood was performed for each donor. This clonotype is a singleton in its sample. A sample-barcoded 5' primer and a J-beta primer mix were used in a second PCR of roughly 7 to 11 cycles. TCRdb re-analysed the 5' RACE reads in MiXCR, keeping a single row per CDR3 protein. This repertoire shows about 1.4 million distinct CDR3 sequences, approximately 60% found once; its top ten account for over 5.5%.

The sequencing sample was made of blood. J is TRBJ1-5 and V is TRBV6-6, with D possibly TRBD1 on 6 matching bases. The TCR originated in a man between 18 and 29 years old in good health. In DNA, the CDR3 is TGTGCCAGCAGTTACTCGGTCAGGGGTGACAATCAGCCCCAGCATTTT. Translated: CASSYSVRGDNQPQHF.